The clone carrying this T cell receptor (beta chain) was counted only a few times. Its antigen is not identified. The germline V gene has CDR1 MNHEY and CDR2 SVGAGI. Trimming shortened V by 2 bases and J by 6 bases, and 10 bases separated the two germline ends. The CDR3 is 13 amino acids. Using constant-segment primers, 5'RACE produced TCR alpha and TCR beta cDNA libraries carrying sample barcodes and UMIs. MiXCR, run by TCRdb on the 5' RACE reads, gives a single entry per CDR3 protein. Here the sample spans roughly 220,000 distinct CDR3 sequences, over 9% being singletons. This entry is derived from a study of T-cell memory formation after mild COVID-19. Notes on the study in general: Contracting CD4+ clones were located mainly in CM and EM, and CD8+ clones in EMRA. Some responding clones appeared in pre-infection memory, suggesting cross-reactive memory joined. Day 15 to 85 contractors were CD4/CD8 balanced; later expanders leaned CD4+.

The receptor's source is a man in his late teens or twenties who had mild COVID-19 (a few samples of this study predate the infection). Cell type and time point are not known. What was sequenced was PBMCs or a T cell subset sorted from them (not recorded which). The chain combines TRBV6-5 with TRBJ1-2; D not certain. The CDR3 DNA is TGTGCCAGCAGTTACGGGTGGGAGCATGGCTACACCTTC. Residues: CASSYGWEHGYTF.